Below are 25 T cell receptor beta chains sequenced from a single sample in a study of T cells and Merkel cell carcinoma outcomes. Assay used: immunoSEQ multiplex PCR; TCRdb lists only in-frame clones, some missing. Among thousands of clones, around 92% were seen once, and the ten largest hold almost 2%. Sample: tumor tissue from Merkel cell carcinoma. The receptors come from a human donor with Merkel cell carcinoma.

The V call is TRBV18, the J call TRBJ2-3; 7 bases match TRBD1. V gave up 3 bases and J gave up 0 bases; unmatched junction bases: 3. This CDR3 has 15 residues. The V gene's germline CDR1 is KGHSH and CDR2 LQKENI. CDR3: CASSPDRVSTDTQYF. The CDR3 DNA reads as TGTGCCAGCTCACCCGACAGGGTCAGCACAGATACGCAGTATTTT.

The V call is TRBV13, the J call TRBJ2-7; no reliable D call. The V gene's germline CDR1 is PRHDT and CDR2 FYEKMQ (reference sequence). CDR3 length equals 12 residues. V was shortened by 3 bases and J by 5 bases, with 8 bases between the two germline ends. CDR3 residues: CASSFQVNEQYF. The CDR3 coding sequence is TGTGCCAGCAGCTTCCAAGTGAACGAGCAGTACTTC.

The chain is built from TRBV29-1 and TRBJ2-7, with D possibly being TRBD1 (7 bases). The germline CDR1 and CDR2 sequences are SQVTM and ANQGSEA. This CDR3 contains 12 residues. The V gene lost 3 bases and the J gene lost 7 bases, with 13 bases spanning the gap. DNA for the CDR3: TGCAGCGTTGAGGAGGGGGCGGGAGAGCAGTACTTC. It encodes CSVEEGAGEQYF.

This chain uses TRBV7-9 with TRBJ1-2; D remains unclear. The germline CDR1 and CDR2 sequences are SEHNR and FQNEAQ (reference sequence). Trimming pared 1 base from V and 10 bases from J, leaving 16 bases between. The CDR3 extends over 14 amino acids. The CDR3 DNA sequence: TGTGCCAGCAGCTTAGTGAGGGAATCGGGCCTCTACACCTTC. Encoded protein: CASSLVRESGLYTF.

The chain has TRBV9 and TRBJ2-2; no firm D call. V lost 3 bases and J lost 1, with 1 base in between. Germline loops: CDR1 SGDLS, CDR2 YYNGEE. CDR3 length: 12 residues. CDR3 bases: TGTGCCAGCAGCGGGAACACCGGGGAGCTGTTTTTT. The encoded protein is CASSGNTGELFF.

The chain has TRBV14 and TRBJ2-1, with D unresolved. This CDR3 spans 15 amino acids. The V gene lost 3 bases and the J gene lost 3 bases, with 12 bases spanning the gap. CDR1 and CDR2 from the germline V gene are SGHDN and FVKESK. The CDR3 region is CASSHDEGFYNEQFF. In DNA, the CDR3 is TGTGCCAGCAGCCATGATGAAGGGTTCTACAATGAGCAGTTCTTC.

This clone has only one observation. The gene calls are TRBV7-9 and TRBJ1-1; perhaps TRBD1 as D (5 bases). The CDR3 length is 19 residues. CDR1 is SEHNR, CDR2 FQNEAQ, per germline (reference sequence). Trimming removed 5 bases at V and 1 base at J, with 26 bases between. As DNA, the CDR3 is TGTGCCAGCAGCCACCCCGGAGGGTTGGGGGAAGGTGCGAACACTGAAGCTTTCTTT. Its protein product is CASSHPGGLGEGANTEAFF.

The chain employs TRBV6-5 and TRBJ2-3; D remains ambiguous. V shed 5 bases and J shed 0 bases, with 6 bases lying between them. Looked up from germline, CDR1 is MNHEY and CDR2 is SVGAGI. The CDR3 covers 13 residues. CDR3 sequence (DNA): TGTGCCAGCAGTAGGGCCAGCACAGATACGCAGTATTTT. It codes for CASSRASTDTQYF.

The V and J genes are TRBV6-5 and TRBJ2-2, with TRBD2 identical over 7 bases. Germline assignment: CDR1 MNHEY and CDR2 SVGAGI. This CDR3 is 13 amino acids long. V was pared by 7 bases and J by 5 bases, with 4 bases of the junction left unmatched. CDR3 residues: CASKGLVTGELFF. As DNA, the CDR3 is TGTGCCAGCAAAGGACTAGTGACCGGGGAGCTGTTTTTT.

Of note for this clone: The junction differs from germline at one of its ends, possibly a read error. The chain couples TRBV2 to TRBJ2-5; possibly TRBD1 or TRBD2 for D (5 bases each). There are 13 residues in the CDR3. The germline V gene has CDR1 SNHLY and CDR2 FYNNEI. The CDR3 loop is CASREGVRGTQYF. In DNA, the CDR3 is TGTGCCAGCAGGGAAGGAGTGAGGGGGACCCAGTACTTC.

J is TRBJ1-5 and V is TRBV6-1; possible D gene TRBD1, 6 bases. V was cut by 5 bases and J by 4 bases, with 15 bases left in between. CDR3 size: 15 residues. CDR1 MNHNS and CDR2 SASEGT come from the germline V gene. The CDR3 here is CASSLQGNGNQPQHF. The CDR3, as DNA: TGTGCCAGCAGTTTACAGGGAAACGGGAATCAGCCCCAGCATTTT.

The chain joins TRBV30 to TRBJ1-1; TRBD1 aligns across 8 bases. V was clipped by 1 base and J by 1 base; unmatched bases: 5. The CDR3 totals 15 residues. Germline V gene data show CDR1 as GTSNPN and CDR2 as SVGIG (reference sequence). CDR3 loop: CAWSGSGQANTEAFF. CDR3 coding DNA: TGTGCCTGGAGTGGTTCGGGACAGGCGAACACTGAAGCTTTCTTT.

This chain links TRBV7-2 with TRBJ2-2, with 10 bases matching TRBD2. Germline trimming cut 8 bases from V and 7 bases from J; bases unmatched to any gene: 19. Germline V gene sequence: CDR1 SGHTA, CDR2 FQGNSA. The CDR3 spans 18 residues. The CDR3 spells CASRPFWAAGGPGGELFF. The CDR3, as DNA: TGTGCCAGCCGTCCCTTTTGGGCAGCGGGAGGGCCTGGCGGGGAGCTGTTTTTT.

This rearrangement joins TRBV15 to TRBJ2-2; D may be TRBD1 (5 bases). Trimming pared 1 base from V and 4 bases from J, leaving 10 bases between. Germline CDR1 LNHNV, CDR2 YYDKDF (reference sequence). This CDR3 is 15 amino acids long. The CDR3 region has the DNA TGTGCCACCAGCAGAGGGGGCGCTAGCACCGGGGAGCTGTTTTTT. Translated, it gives CATSRGGASTGELFF.

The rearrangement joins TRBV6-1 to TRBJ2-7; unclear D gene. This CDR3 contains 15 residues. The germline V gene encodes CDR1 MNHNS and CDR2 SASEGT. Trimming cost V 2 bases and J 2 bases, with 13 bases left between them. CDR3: CASSEMGSLTYEQYF. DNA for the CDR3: TGTGCCAGCAGTGAAATGGGGTCACTAACCTACGAGCAGTACTTC.

CDR3 bases: TGTGCCGGAAGGGAAACCGGGGAGCTGTTTTTT. Its protein is CAGRETGELFF. This chain joins TRBV11-2 and TRBJ2-2; D unclear. V was pared by 11 bases and J by 5 bases, with 9 bases between. CDR1 is SGHAT and CDR2 is FQNNGV in the germline V gene. CDR3 length: 11 amino acids.

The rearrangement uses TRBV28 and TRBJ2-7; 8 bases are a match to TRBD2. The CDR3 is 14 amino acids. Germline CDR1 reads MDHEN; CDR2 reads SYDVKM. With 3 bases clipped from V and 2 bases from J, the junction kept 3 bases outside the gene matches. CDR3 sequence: CASSLSAGAYEQYF. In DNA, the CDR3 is TGTGCCAGCAGTTTGTCAGCGGGGGCCTACGAGCAGTACTTC.

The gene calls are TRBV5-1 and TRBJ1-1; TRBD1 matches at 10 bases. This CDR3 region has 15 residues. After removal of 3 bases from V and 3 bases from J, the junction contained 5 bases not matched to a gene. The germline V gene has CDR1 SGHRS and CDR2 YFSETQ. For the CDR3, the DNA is TGCGCCAGCAGCTGGACAGGGGGTAGAGACACTGAAGCTTTCTTT. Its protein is CASSWTGGRDTEAFF.

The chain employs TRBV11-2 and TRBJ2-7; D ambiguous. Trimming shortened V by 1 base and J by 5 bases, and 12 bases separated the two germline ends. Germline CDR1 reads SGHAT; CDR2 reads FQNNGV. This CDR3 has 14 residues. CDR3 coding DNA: TGTGCCAGCAGCTTAGCACCGTCAGCAAACGAGCAGTACTTC. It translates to CASSLAPSANEQYF.

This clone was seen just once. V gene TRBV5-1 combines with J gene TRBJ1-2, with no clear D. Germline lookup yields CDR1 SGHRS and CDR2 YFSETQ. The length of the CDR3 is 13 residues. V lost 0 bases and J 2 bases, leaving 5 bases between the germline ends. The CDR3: CASSLAQNYGYTF. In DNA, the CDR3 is TGCGCCAGCAGCTTGGCCCAGAACTATGGCTACACCTTC. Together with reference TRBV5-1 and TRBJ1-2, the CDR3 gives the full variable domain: KAGVTQTPRYLIKTRGQQVTLSCSPISGHRSVSWYQQTPGQGLQFLFEYFSETQRNKGNFPGRFSGRQFSNSRSEMNVSTLELGDSALYLCASSLAQNYGYTFGSGTRLTVV.

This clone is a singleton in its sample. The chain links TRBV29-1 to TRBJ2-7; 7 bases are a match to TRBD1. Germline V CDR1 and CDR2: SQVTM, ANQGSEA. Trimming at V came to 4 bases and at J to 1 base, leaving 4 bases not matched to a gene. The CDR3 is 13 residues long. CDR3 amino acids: CSVGLTGSYEQYF. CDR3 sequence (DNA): TGCAGCGTTGGGCTGACAGGGTCCTACGAGCAGTACTTC.

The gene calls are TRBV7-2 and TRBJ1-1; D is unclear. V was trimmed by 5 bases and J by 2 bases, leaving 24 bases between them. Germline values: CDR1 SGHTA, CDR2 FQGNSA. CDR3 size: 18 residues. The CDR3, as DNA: TGTGCCAGCAGCACCCCAGCCGGGGATCCAGTATTAAACACTGAAGCTTTCTTT. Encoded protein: CASSTPAGDPVLNTEAFF.

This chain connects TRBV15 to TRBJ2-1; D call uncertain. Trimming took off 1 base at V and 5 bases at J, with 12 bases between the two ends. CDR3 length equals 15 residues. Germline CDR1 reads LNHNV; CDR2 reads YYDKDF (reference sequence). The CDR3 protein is CATSRATSGDNEQFF. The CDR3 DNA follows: TGTGCCACCAGCAGAGCGACTTCGGGCGACAATGAGCAGTTCTTC.

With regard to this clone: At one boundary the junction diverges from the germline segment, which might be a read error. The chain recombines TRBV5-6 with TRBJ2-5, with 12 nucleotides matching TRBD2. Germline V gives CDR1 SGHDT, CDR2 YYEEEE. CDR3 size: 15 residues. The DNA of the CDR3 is TGTGCCAGCAACTTGTCTAGCGGGGGGGCAGGGACCCAGTACTTC. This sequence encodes CASNLSSGGAGTQYF.

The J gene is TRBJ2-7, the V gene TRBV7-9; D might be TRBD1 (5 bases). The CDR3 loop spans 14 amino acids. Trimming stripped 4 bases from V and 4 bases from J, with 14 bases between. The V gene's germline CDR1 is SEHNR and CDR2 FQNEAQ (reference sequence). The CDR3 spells CASSSLSRAYEQYF. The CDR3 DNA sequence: TGTGCCAGCAGCTCCCTCAGCAGGGCGTACGAGCAGTACTTC.